What follows are 27 T cell receptor beta chains derived from one specimen sequenced in a study of shared clonotypes between healthy human individuals. CD45RO-negative CD8 cells positively selected for CCR7 made up the naive population, which excluded terminally differentiated effector memory CD45RA+ cells. Clones were sequenced by immunoSEQ multiplex PCR, and TCRdb holds only the in-frame ones, with some missing. The sample shows almost 700,000 clones, about 90% of them seen only once. Sequencing used naive CD8+ T cells sorted from blood. These TCRs come from a man aged 25-45 years in good health.

The chain employs TRBV28 and TRBJ2-1; TRBD1 or TRBD2 may be the D gene (5 bases each). Germline loops: CDR1 MDHEN, CDR2 SYDVKM. The length of the CDR3 is 15 residues. Between the trimmed V and J ends, which lost 4 bases and 3 bases, there was a span of 13 bases. CDR3 nucleotides: TGTGCCAGCAGTTCCCGGGGCCCTCTCTACAATGAGCAGTTCTTC. It yields the protein CASSSRGPLYNEQFF.

The chain joins TRBV28 to TRBJ2-2; 10 bases align to TRBD1. After removal of 4 bases from V and 3 bases from J, the junction contained 5 bases not matched to a gene. Germline V lookup: CDR1 MDHEN, CDR2 SYDVKM. The length of the CDR3 is 16 residues. The CDR3 loop is CASSWGTGADTGELFF. Written as DNA, the CDR3 is TGTGCCAGCAGTTGGGGGACAGGGGCGGACACCGGGGAGCTGTTTTTT.

This chain joins TRBV11-2 and TRBJ2-4, with D perhaps matching TRBD1 (6 bases). CDR1 SGHAT and CDR2 FQNNGV come from the germline V gene. Trimming removed 1 base from V and 0 bases from J, with 10 bases in between. The CDR3 has 16 amino acids. CDR3 sequence: CASSLVGGLAKNIQYF. CDR3 coding DNA: TGTGCCAGCAGCTTAGTAGGGGGATTAGCCAAAAACATTCAGTACTTC.

The V gene is TRBV11-2, the J gene TRBJ1-1, with 7 bases matching TRBD1. This CDR3 is 16 amino acids long. Per germline, CDR1 SGHAT and CDR2 FQNNGV. The V and J ends lost 1 base and 0 bases, in that order; junction bases with no gene match: 5. The CDR3 loop reads CASSLAPGGMNTEAFF. CDR3 nucleotides: TGTGCCAGCAGCTTAGCGCCAGGGGGAATGAACACTGAAGCTTTCTTT.

The rearrangement joins TRBV27 to TRBJ1-2; 8 bases are a match to TRBD1. The length of the CDR3 is 14 residues. Germline V gene data show CDR1 as MNHEY and CDR2 as SMNVEV (reference sequence). The V and J ends lost 5 bases and 4 bases, in that order; junction bases with no gene match: 6. The CDR3 sequence: CASSGRQGFYGYTF. Written as DNA, the CDR3 is TGTGCCAGCAGTGGAAGACAGGGGTTCTATGGCTACACCTTC.

V usage is TRBV6-1 and J usage is TRBJ2-7; possibly TRBD1 for D (5 bases). V was shortened by 1 base and J by 3 bases, with 10 bases between the two germline ends. The CDR3 is 14 residues long. Germline CDR1 and CDR2: MNHNS and SASEGT. CDR3 in amino acids: CASSEGSTDYEQYF. For the CDR3, the DNA is TGTGCCAGCAGTGAAGGATCGACAGACTACGAGCAGTACTTC.

The chain employs TRBV7-9 and TRBJ2-7; 9 bases are a match to TRBD2. Germline V gives CDR1 SEHNR, CDR2 FQNEAQ (reference sequence). Trimming took 4 bases from V and 3 from J; bases not matched to a gene: 10. This CDR3 comprises 16 residues. The CDR3 DNA is TGTGCCAGCAGCTCCCTTAGCGGGAGCTCAATCTACGAGCAGTACTTC. It yields the protein CASSSLSGSSIYEQYF.

This chain connects TRBV7-9 to TRBJ2-5, with D possibly called TRBD1 or TRBD2 (5 bases each). Germline lookup yields CDR1 SEHNR and CDR2 FQNEAQ (reference sequence). V shed 5 bases and J shed 5 bases, with 15 bases lying between them. The CDR3 loop spans 14 amino acids. CDR3 region: CASSPDRGDETQYF. CDR3 nucleotide sequence: TGTGCCAGCAGCCCCGATCGAGGGGATGAGACCCAGTACTTC.

V is TRBV6-1 and J is TRBJ2-1; 8 nucleotides agree with TRBD1. This CDR3 has 17 residues. V lost 0 bases to trimming and J lost 4 bases; unmatched junction nucleotides: 8. From germline, CDR1 is MNHNS and CDR2 SASEGT. The CDR3 loop is CASSEAGTGRRYNEQFF. The CDR3 DNA follows: TGTGCCAGCAGTGAAGCGGGGACAGGTAGGAGATACAATGAGCAGTTCTTC.

The chain carries TRBV28 and TRBJ2-3; D may be TRBD2 (6 bases). Germline assignment: CDR1 MDHEN and CDR2 SYDVKM. V was cut by 6 bases and J by 6 bases, with 31 bases left in between. The CDR3 is 19 amino acids. CDR3 DNA sequence: TGTGCCAGCAGGTTCGTCCCCGGCTCCACTGAGCGGGTGCATGATACGCAGTATTTT. Translated, it gives CASRFVPGSTERVHDTQYF.

The V and J genes are TRBV13 and TRBJ2-7; D gene ambiguous. Deletions cut 3 bases from V and 5 bases from J, with 8 bases between. The CDR3 contains 12 residues. From germline, CDR1 is PRHDT and CDR2 FYEKMQ (reference sequence). The CDR3 spells CASSLGFDEQYF. The DNA for the CDR3 is TGTGCCAGCAGCTTGGGATTCGACGAGCAGTACTTC.

This sequence joins TRBV29-1 and TRBJ2-7; TRBD2 agrees at 9 bases. Trimming at V came to 0 bases and at J to 4 bases, leaving 10 bases not matched to a gene. CDR1 is SQVTM and CDR2 is ANQGSEA in the germline V gene. The CDR3 is 16 residues long. Here the CDR3 DNA reads TGCAGCGTTGAAGATACCGAGACTAGCGGAATTTACGAGCAGTACTTC. Protein product: CSVEDTETSGIYEQYF.

In this sample, this clone turned up a few times. The J gene is TRBJ2-7, the V gene TRBV29-1; TRBD1 aligns across 11 bases. Germline V lookup: CDR1 SQVTM, CDR2 ANQGSEA. With 4 bases clipped from V and 1 base from J, the junction kept 15 bases outside the gene matches. The CDR3 extends over 18 amino acids. CDR3 in amino acids: CSVAGQGAPQVVSYEQYF. Here the CDR3 DNA reads TGCAGCGTTGCAGGACAGGGGGCGCCTCAAGTAGTTTCCTACGAGCAGTACTTC.

V is TRBV5-6 and J is TRBJ2-7; D is unclear. The CDR3 is made up of 16 amino acids. V was trimmed by 4 bases and J by 3 bases, leaving 20 bases between them. The germline V gene encodes CDR1 SGHDT and CDR2 YYEEEE. CDR3 protein: CASSPYPETLYYEQYF. The CDR3 region has the DNA TGTGCCAGCAGCCCTTACCCAGAGACCCTTTACTACGAGCAGTACTTC.

This chain connects TRBV11-2 to TRBJ1-1; TRBD1 is a possible D gene (5 bases). The V and J ends lost 3 bases and 1 base respectively, with 12 bases between them. Germline CDR1 reads SGHAT; CDR2 reads FQNNGV. The CDR3 has 15 residues. The CDR3 bases are TGTGCCAGCAGCTTCTGGCAGGGAGCGAACACTGAAGCTTTCTTT. This codes for CASSFWQGANTEAFF. Full variable domain (outside the CDR3, taken from reference TRBV11-2 and TRBJ1-1): EAGVAQSPRYKIIEKRQSVAFWCNPISGHATLYWYQQILGQGPKLLIQFQNNGVVDDSQLPKDRFSAERLKGVDSTLKIQPAKLEDSAVYLCASSFWQGANTEAFFGQGTRLTVV.

The chain recombines TRBV7-3 with TRBJ2-1, with 8 bases that match TRBD2. The V gene end was trimmed by 3 bases and the J gene end by 6 bases; junction bases not matched to a gene: 7. Germline-derived CDR1 and CDR2 are SGHTA and FQGTGA. CDR3 size: 15 residues. CDR3 residues: CASSFSGLDINEQFF. The CDR3 region has the DNA TGTGCCAGCAGCTTCTCGGGACTAGACATCAATGAGCAGTTCTTC.

The gene calls are TRBV27 and TRBJ2-3; 9 positions agree with TRBD2. This CDR3 contains 14 residues. CDR1 is MNHEY, CDR2 SMNVEV, per germline (reference sequence). Trimming took 2 bases from V and 6 from J; bases not matched to a gene: 3. The CDR3 here is CASSLLAGHDTQYF. As DNA, the CDR3 is TGTGCCAGCAGTTTACTAGCGGGACATGATACGCAGTATTTT.

This clone was seen only a few times. The chain carries TRBV28 and TRBJ2-1; 10 nucleotides line up with TRBD2. The CDR3 runs to 15 residues. The germline CDR1 and CDR2 sequences are MDHEN and SYDVKM. V trimming: 7 bases; J trimming: 4 bases; junction bases outside the gene matches: 7. Here the CDR3 reads CASTGGLALYNEQFF. The DNA for the CDR3 is TGTGCCAGCACTGGGGGACTAGCGTTGTACAATGAGCAGTTCTTC. The complete variable domain, with remaining parts taken from reference TRBV28 and TRBJ2-1, reads DVKVTQSSRYLVKRTGEKVFLECVQDMDHENMFWYRQDPGLGLRLIYFSYDVKMKEKGDIPEGYSVSREKKERFSLILESASTNQTSMYLCASTGGLALYNEQFFGPGTRLTVL.

The V call is TRBV5-4, the J call TRBJ1-1, with D unresolved. The CDR3 runs to 14 residues. The V end lost 0 bases, the J end lost 3 bases, and 9 bases lay between the germline ends. Germline V gene data show CDR1 as SGHNT and CDR2 as YYREEE (reference sequence). The CDR3 coding sequence is TGTGCCAGCAGCTTGGTGCCCGGGGACACTGAAGCTTTCTTT. Translated: CASSLVPGDTEAFF.

This chain links TRBV4-1 with TRBJ2-1, with D unclear. This CDR3 is 14 amino acids long. The V end lost 0 bases, the J end lost 9 bases, and 12 bases lay between the germline ends. In germline, CDR1 is MGHRA, CDR2 YSYEKL. This CDR3 reads CASSQDQWEAEQFF. CDR3 bases: TGCGCCAGCAGCCAAGATCAATGGGAAGCTGAGCAGTTCTTC.

The J gene is TRBJ2-5, the V gene TRBV13, with 8 bases identical to TRBD1. The J segment lost 1 base and the V segment lost 5 bases, leaving 9 bases of the junction unmatched. This CDR3 comprises 16 residues. Germline V gene sequence: CDR1 PRHDT, CDR2 FYEKMQ (reference sequence). The CDR3 sequence is CASSQSDRGPQETQYF. CDR3 in DNA: TGTGCCAGCAGCCAAAGCGACAGGGGCCCCCAAGAGACCCAGTACTTC.

This chain connects TRBV25-1 to TRBJ2-5; D gene ambiguous. V was pared by 1 base and J by 5 bases, with 8 bases between. This CDR3 comprises 13 residues. Germline CDR1 MGHDK, CDR2 SYGVNS. CDR3 protein: CASSELTSETQYF. The CDR3 DNA is TGTGCCAGCAGTGAATTAACCTCGGAGACCCAGTACTTC.

The chain employs TRBV10-2 and TRBJ2-1; D gene ambiguous. CDR3 length equals 14 residues. Germline V gives CDR1 WSHSY, CDR2 SAAADI. V was trimmed by 8 bases and J by 7 bases, leaving 18 bases between them. The chain's CDR3 is CASFHNQGWNEQFF. In nucleotides, the CDR3 is TGCGCCAGCTTCCATAATCAAGGTTGGAATGAGCAGTTCTTC.

About this clone itself: One base away lies a much larger clone, so this may be a sequencing read error. Other nucleotide sequences from this sample produce the same CDR3. This chain joins TRBV27 and TRBJ2-3; D is unresolved. Germline CDR1 reads MNHEY; CDR2 reads SMNVEV (reference sequence). The CDR3 runs to 11 residues. Trimming took off 3 bases at V and 4 bases at J, with 2 bases between the two ends. The CDR3 loop reads CASSFSDTQYF. In nucleotides, the CDR3 is TGTGCCAGCAGTTTCTCAGATACGCAGTATTTT.

The CDR3 spells CASSLGPNTEAFF. The CDR3 DNA sequence: TGTGCCAGCAGCTTAGGACCGAACACTGAAGCTTTCTTT. The V call is TRBV11-2, the J call TRBJ1-1; D unclear. Per germline, CDR1 SGHAT and CDR2 FQNNGV. This CDR3 region has 13 residues. V was shortened by 1 base and J by 1 base, with 4 bases between the two germline ends.

The V gene is TRBV11-2, the J gene TRBJ2-2; TRBD2 aligns across 8 bases. With 5 bases clipped from V and 4 bases from J, the junction kept 9 bases outside the gene matches. The V gene's germline CDR1 is SGHAT and CDR2 FQNNGV. The CDR3 is 16 amino acids. The CDR3 DNA is TGTGCCAGCAGCCCCGGACTAGCCGGATTCACCGGGGAGCTGTTTTTT. Residues: CASSPGLAGFTGELFF.

The chain is built from TRBV2 and TRBJ1-2; D is unclear. The CDR3 spans 14 residues. The germline gives CDR1 SNHLY, CDR2 FYNNEI. V lost 9 bases and J lost 0, with 14 bases in between. CDR3 bases: TGTGCCAGTCCTGGTCGGATAGCTAACTATGGCTACACCTTC. Its protein is CASPGRIANYGYTF.